The 14 T cell receptor beta chains reported below all come from one sample, sequenced in a study of control samples from healthy donors and cancer patients. The protocol was immunoSEQ multiplex PCR, while the TCRdb copy is restricted to in-frame clones and leaves out a portion. The sample has some 95,000 clones; roughly 92% are singletons. Sequences were obtained from blood. The receptors shown here come from a human donor in good health. The donor label of this sample is uncertain.

The gene calls are TRBV5-6 and TRBJ1-2; D unclear. V was shortened by 4 bases and J by 0 bases, with 7 bases between the two germline ends. Germline V gene lookup returns CDR1 SGHDT and CDR2 YYEEEE. The CDR3 has 13 amino acids. The DNA for the CDR3 is TGTGCCAGCAGCCCAGCCCCTAACTATGGCTACACCTTC. This codes for CASSPAPNYGYTF.

The chain combines TRBV19 with TRBJ1-1; D is uncertain. V was clipped by 3 bases and J by 4 bases, with 18 bases between them. The CDR3 runs to 16 residues. Germline assignment: CDR1 LNHDA and CDR2 SQIVND (reference sequence). Written as DNA, the CDR3 is TGTGCCAGTAGTATTTTGAGTTCGGGATCCGGCACTGAAGCTTTCTTT. Its protein is CASSILSSGSGTEAFF. Based on the CDR3 plus reference TRBV19 and TRBJ1-1, the full variable domain is DGGITQSPKYLFRKEGQNVTLSCEQNLNHDAMYWYRQDPGQGLRLIYYSQIVNDFQKGDIAEGYSVSREKKESFPLTVTSAQKNPTAFYLCASSILSSGSGTEAFFGQGTRLTVV.

The V and J genes are TRBV7-2 and TRBJ2-2; 8 bases agree with TRBD2. Germline CDR1 reads SGHTA; CDR2 reads FQGNSA. The CDR3 length is 17 residues. V lost 0 bases to trimming and J lost 7 bases; unmatched junction nucleotides: 10. CDR3 loop: CASSLASAGGAVGELFF. CDR3 nucleotide sequence: TGTGCCAGCAGCTTAGCGTCGGCGGGGGGTGCGGTCGGGGAGCTGTTTTTT.

The rearrangement joins TRBV14 to TRBJ1-3; D is ambiguous. The CDR3 spans 14 residues. V lost 5 bases, J lost 0 bases, and 8 bases lay in between. Germline-derived CDR1 and CDR2 are SGHDN and FVKESK. CDR3 DNA: TGTGCCAGCAGCGTACAGAACTCTGGAAACACCATATATTTT. Encoded protein: CASSVQNSGNTIYF.

The chain joins TRBV9 to TRBJ2-1; TRBD2 matches at 10 bases. Germline assignment: CDR1 SGDLS and CDR2 YYNGEE. This CDR3 is 19 amino acids long. V was pared by 0 bases and J by 1 base, with 10 bases of the junction left unmatched. The CDR3 reads CASSVDSGGVVVSYNEQFF. The CDR3 bases are TGTGCCAGCAGCGTAGACAGCGGGGGGGTCGTTGTATCCTACAATGAGCAGTTCTTC. Variable domain in full (rest from reference TRBV9 and TRBJ2-1): DSGVTQTPKHLITATGQRVTLRCSPRSGDLSVYWYQQSLDQGLQFLIQYYNGEERAKGNILERFSAQQFPDLHSELNLSSLELGDSALYFCASSVDSGGVVVSYNEQFFGPGTRLTVL.

The V call is TRBV5-1, the J call TRBJ1-2; perhaps TRBD1 as D (6 bases). Trimming shortened V by 1 base and J by 3 bases, and 10 bases separated the two germline ends. This CDR3 has 14 amino acids. Germline V gene lookup returns CDR1 SGHRS and CDR2 YFSETQ. DNA for the CDR3: TGCGCCAGCAGCTTGTACAGGGCCGACTATGGCTACACCTTC. Translating gives CASSLYRADYGYTF.

This chain connects TRBV4-3 to TRBJ1-3; maybe TRBD1 (5 bases). V lost 0 bases and J lost 2, with 14 bases in between. This CDR3 comprises 17 residues. CDR1 is LGHNA, CDR2 YSLEER, per germline. CDR3 DNA: TGCGCCAGCAGCCAAGAGGTCTCGGGACGGGCTGGAAACACCATATATTTT. Translation gives CASSQEVSGRAGNTIYF.

This chain uses TRBV21-1 with TRBJ2-1. TRBV21-1 is shown as a pseudogene. The CDR3 runs 10 residues. The CDR3 DNA is TGTGCCAGCAGTCGGACGCGCAAGTTCTTC. Residues: CASSRTRKFF.

The V and J genes are TRBV7-2 and TRBJ2-5; the D is unclear. V lost 1 base to trimming and J lost 5 bases, with 8 bases between them. This CDR3 contains 13 residues. Germline values: CDR1 SGHTA, CDR2 FQGNSA. In DNA, the CDR3 is TGTGCCAGCAGCTTAGTAGCTTTGGAGACCCAGTACTTC. Translated: CASSLVALETQYF.

The CDR3 is CASSILASTDRLNYGYTF. The DNA for the CDR3 is TGTGCCAGCAGCATATTGGCGTCGACGGACAGACTAAACTATGGCTACACCTTC. The chain couples TRBV7-6 to TRBJ1-2; D may be TRBD1 (6 bases). Germline loops: CDR1 SGHVS, CDR2 FNYEAQ. Trimming removed 5 bases from V and 2 bases from J, with 24 bases in between. There are 18 residues in the CDR3.

V usage is TRBV27 and J usage is TRBJ2-2, with D possibly being TRBD2 (5 bases). CDR3 length: 15 residues. Trimming cost V 2 bases and J 2 bases, with 9 bases left between them. CDR1 MNHEY and CDR2 SMNVEV come from the germline V gene (reference sequence). The CDR3 spells CASSLSGGNTGELFF. The DNA for the CDR3 is TGTGCCAGCAGTTTAAGCGGAGGTAACACCGGGGAGCTGTTTTTT.

CDR3 region: CASSYSRGGTGELFF. The CDR3 DNA is TGTGCCAGCAGTTACTCAAGGGGGGGAACCGGGGAGCTGTTTTTT. V usage is TRBV6-5 and J usage is TRBJ2-2; maybe TRBD2 (7 bases). This CDR3 contains 15 residues. The germline V gene has CDR1 MNHEY and CDR2 SVGAGI. Trimming took 0 bases from V and 5 from J, leaving 10 bases between them.

The chain uses TRBV7-9 and TRBJ1-2; D not resolved. This CDR3 spans 14 amino acids. CDR1 SEHNR and CDR2 FQNEAQ come from the germline V gene (reference sequence). Trimming shortened V by 0 bases and J by 5 bases, and 10 bases separated the two germline ends. CDR3 coding DNA: TGTGCCAGCAGCTTAGCCACCGGAGTATATGGCTACACCTTC. Translating gives CASSLATGVYGYTF.

The V call is TRBV19, the J call TRBJ1-2; 7 bases fit TRBD1. The CDR3 spans 16 residues. The germline gives CDR1 LNHDA, CDR2 SQIVND (reference sequence). V lost 3 bases and J lost 2; bases outside the gene matches: 9. The CDR3 DNA reads as TGTGCCAGTAGTATCCCGGGACAGCGGGGCAACTATGGCTACACCTTC. Amino acids: CASSIPGQRGNYGYTF.